This T cell receptor (beta chain) was obtained from a study of PD-1 blockade in classical Hodgkin lymphoma. Study-wide results and caveats: In CD4+ cells, TCR diversity went up significantly by C4D1, but in CD8+ cells it did not.

To note about this clone: The antigen remains undetermined.

Each and every patient relapsed after autologous stem cell transplantation, and patients got differing brentuximab vedotin exposure. Produced via immunoSEQ multiplex PCR; TCRdb's table is partial and in-frame only. The repertoire has 4,000 or so clones, 71% of them found once; the top ten carry just over 50%. The source was peripheral blood mononuclear cells (PBMCs), collected at baseline. This sequence originates from a human donor with classical Hodgkin lymphoma.

Here the CDR3 DNA reads TGTGCCAGCAGCTCCCTTACTAGCGGGAGAACCCTCTACAATGAGCAGTTCTTC. Amino acids: CASSSLTSGRTLYNEQFF. This chain uses TRBV27 with TRBJ2-1; 11 bases fit TRBD2. V dropped 6 bases and J dropped 3; count of bases not matched to a gene: 13. The CDR3 loop spans 18 amino acids. CDR1 is MNHEY and CDR2 is SMNVEV in the germline V gene (reference sequence).